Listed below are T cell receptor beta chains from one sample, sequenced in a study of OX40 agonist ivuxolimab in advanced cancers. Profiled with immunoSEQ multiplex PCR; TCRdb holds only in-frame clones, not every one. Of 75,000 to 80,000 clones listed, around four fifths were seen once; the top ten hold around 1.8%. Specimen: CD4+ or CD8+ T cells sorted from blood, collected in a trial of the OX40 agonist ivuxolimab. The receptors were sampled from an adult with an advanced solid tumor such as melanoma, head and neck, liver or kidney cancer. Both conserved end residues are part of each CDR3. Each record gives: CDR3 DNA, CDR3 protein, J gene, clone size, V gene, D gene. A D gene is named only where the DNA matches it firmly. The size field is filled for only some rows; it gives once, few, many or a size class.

cdr3_nt: TGTGCCAGCAGCCCCCAACGCCAGACATGGCAGTTCTTC; cdr3_aa: CASSPQRQTWQFF; j_call: TRBJ2-1; clone_size: .; v_call: TRBV9; d_call: .
cdr3_nt: TGTGCCAGCACCCGACAGCGGGGGGACTACAATGAGCAGTTCTTC; cdr3_aa: CASTRQRGDYNEQFF; j_call: TRBJ2-1; clone_size: .; v_call: TRBV9; d_call: TRBD2
cdr3_nt: TGTGCCAGCAGTTACGGCGGCAGTAATTCACCCCTCCACTTT; cdr3_aa: CASSYGGSNSPLHF; j_call: TRBJ1-6; clone_size: .; v_call: TRBV6-5; d_call: .
cdr3_nt: TGTGCCAGCAGCGTAGAGGGGCCACCAGACACCGGGGAGCTGTTTTTT; cdr3_aa: CASSVEGPPDTGELFF; j_call: TRBJ2-2; clone_size: .; v_call: TRBV9; d_call: .
cdr3_nt: TGTGCCAGCAGTTCCCCGGCGGGGCTAGGAAACACCATATATTTT; cdr3_aa: CASSSPAGLGNTIYF; j_call: TRBJ1-3; clone_size: .; v_call: TRBV2; d_call: .
cdr3_nt: TGTGCCAGCAGCGTAGGGGCCCAGCGGGGGCCGATATACAATGAGCAGTTCTTC; cdr3_aa: CASSVGAQRGPIYNEQFF; j_call: TRBJ2-1; clone_size: .; v_call: TRBV9; d_call: TRBD2
cdr3_nt: TGTGCCAGCAGCTTAGAATTTGGGGCGTACGCCCGGGGGAATGAGCAGTTCTTC; cdr3_aa: CASSLEFGAYARGNEQFF; j_call: TRBJ2-1; clone_size: .; v_call: TRBV11-3; d_call: .
cdr3_nt: TGTGCCAGCAGCTCGAAGCGGGGTGGGGCCCAAGAGACCCAGTACTTC; cdr3_aa: CASSSKRGGAQETQYF; j_call: TRBJ2-5; clone_size: few; v_call: TRBV5-6; d_call: TRBD2
cdr3_nt: TGTGCCTGGAGCGCTTTGGACAGGGCGCAGTACTTC; cdr3_aa: CAWSALDRAQYF; j_call: TRBJ2-7; clone_size: .; v_call: TRBV30; d_call: TRBD1
cdr3_nt: TGCGCCAGCAGCTTGGACAGGGGTAGCGATGGCTACACCTTC; cdr3_aa: CASSLDRGSDGYTF; j_call: TRBJ1-2; clone_size: .; v_call: TRBV5-1; d_call: TRBD1
cdr3_nt: TGCGCCAGCAGCTCGATGCCGGGGACTTCTCAAGAGACCCAGTACTTC; cdr3_aa: CASSSMPGTSQETQYF; j_call: TRBJ2-5; clone_size: .; v_call: TRBV5-1; d_call: .
cdr3_nt: TGTGCCAGCAGCCAATCGGTGGACACTGAAGCTTTCTTT; cdr3_aa: CASSQSVDTEAFF; j_call: TRBJ1-1; clone_size: .; v_call: TRBV4-2; d_call: .
cdr3_nt: TGTGCCAGCAGCCCCGCCTCCTACGAGCAGTACTTC; cdr3_aa: CASSPASYEQYF; j_call: TRBJ2-7; clone_size: .; v_call: TRBV9; d_call: .
cdr3_nt: TGCGCCAGCAGCCAAGAGGAGCCCCAGCATTTT; cdr3_aa: CASSQEEPQHF; j_call: TRBJ1-5; clone_size: once; v_call: TRBV4-3; d_call: .
cdr3_nt: TGTGCCAGTAGTACCCTAACAGGGATCAGGGGCACTGAAGCTTTCTTT; cdr3_aa: CASSTLTGIRGTEAFF; j_call: TRBJ1-1; clone_size: .; v_call: TRBV19; d_call: .
cdr3_nt: TGTGCCAGCAGCTTAAGGACGGGATTACAAGAGACCCAGTACTTC; cdr3_aa: CASSLRTGLQETQYF; j_call: TRBJ2-5; clone_size: .; v_call: TRBV7-3; d_call: .
cdr3_nt: TGTGCCAGCAGCTTAAATGAAAAACTGTTTTTT; cdr3_aa: CASSLNEKLFF; j_call: TRBJ1-4; clone_size: .; v_call: TRBV5-5; d_call: .
cdr3_nt: TGCGCCAGCAGCTTCACAGGATTCGGAAACACCATATATTTT; cdr3_aa: CASSFTGFGNTIYF; j_call: TRBJ1-3; clone_size: .; v_call: TRBV5-1; d_call: .
cdr3_nt: TGTGCCAGCAGCGTAATCGGGGCCGCCCACAATGAGCAGTTCTTC; cdr3_aa: CASSVIGAAHNEQFF; j_call: TRBJ2-1; clone_size: .; v_call: TRBV9; d_call: .
cdr3_nt: TGTGCCAGCTCACCCCTTGGGACTAGCGGGAGATTTATGGAAGAGACCCAGTACTTC; cdr3_aa: CASSPLGTSGRFMEETQYF; j_call: TRBJ2-5; clone_size: .; v_call: TRBV18; d_call: TRBD2
cdr3_nt: TGTGCCAGCAGCTTAGAACGGTACGAGCAGTACTTC; cdr3_aa: CASSLERYEQYF; j_call: TRBJ2-7; clone_size: few; v_call: TRBV7-9; d_call: .
cdr3_nt: TGTGCCTCTCCCCGAGGGGCTAGCTCCTACAATGAGCAGTTCTTC; cdr3_aa: CASPRGASSYNEQFF; j_call: TRBJ2-1; clone_size: .; v_call: TRBV30; d_call: .
cdr3_nt: TGCGCCAGCAGCCAAGGACTAGCGGAGACCTACGAGCAGTACTTC; cdr3_aa: CASSQGLAETYEQYF; j_call: TRBJ2-7; clone_size: .; v_call: TRBV4-1; d_call: TRBD2
cdr3_nt: TGTGCCAGCAGCTTGCCCGGGGCCAAAGAGACCCAGTACTTC; cdr3_aa: CASSLPGAKETQYF; j_call: TRBJ2-5; clone_size: .; v_call: TRBV5-4; d_call: .
cdr3_nt: TGTGCCAGCTCCCTCGGGAATCAGCCCCAGCATTTT; cdr3_aa: CASSLGNQPQHF; j_call: TRBJ1-5; clone_size: once; v_call: TRBV28; d_call: .
cdr3_nt: TGCAGTGCTTCCAGGGGCCACGAGCAGTACTTC; cdr3_aa: CSASRGHEQYF; j_call: TRBJ2-7; clone_size: .; v_call: TRBV20-1; d_call: .
cdr3_nt: TGTGCCAGCAGCCACTCCATGGGACCGGAAAACATTCAGTACTTC; cdr3_aa: CASSHSMGPENIQYF; j_call: TRBJ2-4; clone_size: once; v_call: TRBV7-9; d_call: .
cdr3_nt: TGTGCCAGCTCACCACGGGTTCTTAATGAAAAACTGTTTTTT; cdr3_aa: CASSPRVLNEKLFF; j_call: TRBJ1-4; clone_size: .; v_call: TRBV18; d_call: .
cdr3_nt: TGTGCCAGCAGCGGAAGTAGGGGGGGTTCGAACACCGGGGAGCTGTTTTTT; cdr3_aa: CASSGSRGGSNTGELFF; j_call: TRBJ2-2; clone_size: .; v_call: TRBV9; d_call: .
cdr3_nt: TGCGCCAGCAGCCGCAGATTCAACACCGGGGAGCTGTTTTTT; cdr3_aa: CASSRRFNTGELFF; j_call: TRBJ2-2; clone_size: .; v_call: TRBV5-1; d_call: .
cdr3_nt: TGTGCCAGCAGTTACTTCCGGGACGCCGGGGAGCTGTTTTTT; cdr3_aa: CASSYFRDAGELFF; j_call: TRBJ2-2; clone_size: .; v_call: TRBV6-5; d_call: .
cdr3_nt: TGTGCCAGCTCGCCAGGGGAAGATCAGCCCCAGCATTTT; cdr3_aa: CASSPGEDQPQHF; j_call: TRBJ1-5; clone_size: .; v_call: TRBV18; d_call: .
cdr3_nt: TGTGCCGGCGATCTAACAGCGAACACCGGGGAGCTGTTTTTT; cdr3_aa: CAGDLTANTGELFF; j_call: TRBJ2-2; clone_size: .; v_call: TRBV30; d_call: .
cdr3_nt: TGTGCCAGCCACCGGGTTGCACAGGCGAGCACTGAAGCTTTCTTT; cdr3_aa: CASHRVAQASTEAFF; j_call: TRBJ1-1; clone_size: medium-sized; v_call: TRBV27; d_call: .
cdr3_nt: TGTGCCAGCAGTGGCGGGGGACCCGAGCAGTACTTC; cdr3_aa: CASSGGGPEQYF; j_call: TRBJ2-7; clone_size: .; v_call: TRBV6-1; d_call: TRBD2
cdr3_nt: TGTGCCAGCAGAGAAGGGGCGAGCACTGAAGCTTTCTTT; cdr3_aa: CASREGASTEAFF; j_call: TRBJ1-1; clone_size: .; v_call: TRBV28; d_call: .
cdr3_nt: TGCGCCAGCAGCTTCTGGACTAGCGGGAGAGGCTCCGATACGCAGTATTTT; cdr3_aa: CASSFWTSGRGSDTQYF; j_call: TRBJ2-3; clone_size: .; v_call: TRBV5-1; d_call: TRBD2
cdr3_nt: TGTGCCAGCAGCAAAGCTAAGCGGACTAATGAAAAACTGTTTTTT; cdr3_aa: CASSKAKRTNEKLFF; j_call: TRBJ1-4; clone_size: .; v_call: TRBV21-1; d_call: .
cdr3_nt: TGTGCCAGCAGGGCGGCGACGGGTTACTCCTACGAGCAGTACTTC; cdr3_aa: CASRAATGYSYEQYF; j_call: TRBJ2-7; clone_size: .; v_call: TRBV27; d_call: .
cdr3_nt: TGTGCCAGCTCACCAAGGGGTGGGACCGACACCTACGAGCAGTACTTC; cdr3_aa: CASSPRGGTDTYEQYF; j_call: TRBJ2-7; clone_size: few; v_call: TRBV18; d_call: .
cdr3_nt: TGTGCTAGTGGCCTTTACTCCTACAATGAGCAGTTCTTC; cdr3_aa: CASGLYSYNEQFF; j_call: TRBJ2-1; clone_size: .; v_call: TRBV12-5; d_call: .
cdr3_nt: TGCGCCAGTCATACGACAGTTCCCCTATACAATGAGCAGTTCTTC; cdr3_aa: CASHTTVPLYNEQFF; j_call: TRBJ2-1; clone_size: .; v_call: TRBV5-1; d_call: .
cdr3_nt: TGTGCCAGCAGCCAACACCCGGGACTAGCGGGACAATCACTGTTTTTT; cdr3_aa: CASSQHPGLAGQSLFF; j_call: TRBJ2-2; clone_size: .; v_call: TRBV14; d_call: TRBD2
cdr3_nt: TGTGCCAGCAGCTTATCCAGGGATGGATCACCCCTCCACTTT; cdr3_aa: CASSLSRDGSPLHF; j_call: TRBJ1-6; clone_size: .; v_call: TRBV7-6; d_call: .
cdr3_nt: TGTGCCATCTTTGATAGCGGACAATCCTCTGGGGCCAACGTCCTGACTTTC; cdr3_aa: CAIFDSGQSSGANVLTF; j_call: TRBJ2-6; clone_size: .; v_call: TRBV10-3; d_call: .
cdr3_nt: TGCGCCAGCAGCCCCGGGAAGACTAGCGGGGGGGCCCCAGATACGCAGTATTTT; cdr3_aa: CASSPGKTSGGAPDTQYF; j_call: TRBJ2-3; clone_size: .; v_call: TRBV4-3; d_call: TRBD2
cdr3_nt: TGTGCCAGCAGCTTAAGGGGGCTGGGCACTGAAGCTTTCTTT; cdr3_aa: CASSLRGLGTEAFF; j_call: TRBJ1-1; clone_size: .; v_call: TRBV5-4; d_call: TRBD1
cdr3_nt: TGCGCCAACAGCTTGAAAGCGCAGGGCGGAAATGAAAAACTGTTTTTT; cdr3_aa: CANSLKAQGGNEKLFF; j_call: TRBJ1-4; clone_size: .; v_call: TRBV5-1; d_call: .